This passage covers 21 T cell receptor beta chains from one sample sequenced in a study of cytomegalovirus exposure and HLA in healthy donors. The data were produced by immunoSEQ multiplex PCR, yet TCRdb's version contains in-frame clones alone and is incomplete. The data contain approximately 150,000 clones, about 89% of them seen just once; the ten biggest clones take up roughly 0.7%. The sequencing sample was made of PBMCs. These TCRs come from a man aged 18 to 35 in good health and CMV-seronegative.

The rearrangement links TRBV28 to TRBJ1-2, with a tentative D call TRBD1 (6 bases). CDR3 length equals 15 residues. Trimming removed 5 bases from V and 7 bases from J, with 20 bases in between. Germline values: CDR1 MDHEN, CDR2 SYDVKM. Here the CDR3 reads CASSLDASIRGGYTF. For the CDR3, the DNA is TGTGCCAGCAGTCTCGATGCATCGATCAGGGGTGGCTACACCTTC.

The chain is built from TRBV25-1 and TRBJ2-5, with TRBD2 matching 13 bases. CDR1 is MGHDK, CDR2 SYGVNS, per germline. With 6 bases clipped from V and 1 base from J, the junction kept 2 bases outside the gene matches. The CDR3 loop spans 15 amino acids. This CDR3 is CASSTSGGVQETQYF. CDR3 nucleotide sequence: TGTGCCAGCAGCACTAGCGGGGGGGTCCAAGAGACCCAGTACTTC. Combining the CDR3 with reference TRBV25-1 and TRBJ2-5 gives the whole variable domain EADIYQTPRYLVIGTGKKITLECSQTMGHDKMYWYQQDPGMELHLIHYSYGVNSTEKGDLSSESTVSRIRTEHFPLTLESARPSHTSQYLCASSTSGGVQETQYFGPGTRLLVL.

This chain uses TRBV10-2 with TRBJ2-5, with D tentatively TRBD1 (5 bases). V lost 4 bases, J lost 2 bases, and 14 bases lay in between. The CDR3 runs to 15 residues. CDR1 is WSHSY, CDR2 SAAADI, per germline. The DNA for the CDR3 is TGCGCCAGCAGTGCCCTTCTGACAGAACAAGAGACCCAGTACTTC. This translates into CASSALLTEQETQYF.

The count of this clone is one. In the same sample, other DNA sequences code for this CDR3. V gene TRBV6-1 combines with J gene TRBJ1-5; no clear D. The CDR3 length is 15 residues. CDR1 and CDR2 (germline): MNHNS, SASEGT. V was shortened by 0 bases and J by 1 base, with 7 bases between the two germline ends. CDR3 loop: CASSEAAGSNQPQHF. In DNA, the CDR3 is TGTGCCAGCAGTGAAGCGGCAGGAAGCAATCAGCCCCAGCATTTT.

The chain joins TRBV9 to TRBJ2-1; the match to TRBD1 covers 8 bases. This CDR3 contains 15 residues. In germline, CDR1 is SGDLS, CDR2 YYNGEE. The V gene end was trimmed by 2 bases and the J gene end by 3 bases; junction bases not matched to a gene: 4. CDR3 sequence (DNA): TGTGCCAGCAGCGTTGGACAGGGCCACTACAATGAGCAGTTCTTC. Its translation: CASSVGQGHYNEQFF.

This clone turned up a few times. CDR3 bases: TGTGCCAGCTCACCGAGACAGACAACTAATGAAAAACTGTTTTTT. This gives the protein CASSPRQTTNEKLFF. The rearrangement joins TRBV18 to TRBJ1-4, with TRBD1 as a possible D gene (5 bases). The CDR3 length is 15 residues. Per germline, CDR1 KGHSH and CDR2 LQKENI. V lost 3 bases to trimming and J lost 0 bases, with 8 bases between them.

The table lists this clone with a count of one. Here the CDR3 DNA reads TGTGCCAGCAGTGTAAGACAGACCTACGAGCAGTACTTC. This gives the protein CASSVRQTYEQYF. This rearrangement joins TRBV6-6 to TRBJ2-7, with D possibly TRBD1 on 5 matching bases. The CDR3 covers 13 residues. V was clipped by 5 bases and J by 2 bases, with 10 bases between them. Germline lookup yields CDR1 MNHNY and CDR2 SVGAGI (reference sequence).

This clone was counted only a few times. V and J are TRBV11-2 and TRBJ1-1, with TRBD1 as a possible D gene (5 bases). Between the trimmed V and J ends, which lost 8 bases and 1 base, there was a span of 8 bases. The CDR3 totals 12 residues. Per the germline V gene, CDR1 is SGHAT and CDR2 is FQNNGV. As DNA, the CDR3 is TGTGCCAGCGCTCAGGGGAACACTGAAGCTTTCTTT. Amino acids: CASAQGNTEAFF.

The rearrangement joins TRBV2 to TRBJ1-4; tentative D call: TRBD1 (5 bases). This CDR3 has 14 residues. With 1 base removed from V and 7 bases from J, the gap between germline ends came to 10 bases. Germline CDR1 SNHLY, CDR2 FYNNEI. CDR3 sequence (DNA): TGTGCCAGCAGTGAAGGGACATTGGGTGAAAAACTGTTTTTT. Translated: CASSEGTLGEKLFF.

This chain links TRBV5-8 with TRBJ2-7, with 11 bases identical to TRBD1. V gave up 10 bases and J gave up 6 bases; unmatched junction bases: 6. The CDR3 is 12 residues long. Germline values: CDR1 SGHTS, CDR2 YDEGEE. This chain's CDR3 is CAGRTGGGEQYF. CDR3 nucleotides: TGTGCCGGACGGACAGGGGGCGGCGAGCAGTACTTC.

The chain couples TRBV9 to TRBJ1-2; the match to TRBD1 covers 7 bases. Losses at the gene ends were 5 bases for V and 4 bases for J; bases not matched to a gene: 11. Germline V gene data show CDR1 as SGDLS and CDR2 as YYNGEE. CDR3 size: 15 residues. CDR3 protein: CASRDQPGQLYGYTF. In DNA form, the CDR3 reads TGTGCCAGCAGAGATCAACCGGGACAGCTCTATGGCTACACCTTC.

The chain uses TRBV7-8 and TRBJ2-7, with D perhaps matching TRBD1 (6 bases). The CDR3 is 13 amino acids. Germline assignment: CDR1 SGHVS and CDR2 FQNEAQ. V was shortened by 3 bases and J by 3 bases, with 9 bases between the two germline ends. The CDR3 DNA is TGTGCCAGCAGCTTGGACAGCCTCTACGAGCAGTACTTC. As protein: CASSLDSLYEQYF.

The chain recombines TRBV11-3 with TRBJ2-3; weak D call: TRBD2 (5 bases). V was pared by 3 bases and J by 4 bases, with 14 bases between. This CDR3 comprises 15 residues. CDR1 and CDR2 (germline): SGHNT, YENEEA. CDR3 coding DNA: TGTGCCAGCAGCTTTGGTACCGGGGTCCCAGATACGCAGTATTTT. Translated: CASSFGTGVPDTQYF.

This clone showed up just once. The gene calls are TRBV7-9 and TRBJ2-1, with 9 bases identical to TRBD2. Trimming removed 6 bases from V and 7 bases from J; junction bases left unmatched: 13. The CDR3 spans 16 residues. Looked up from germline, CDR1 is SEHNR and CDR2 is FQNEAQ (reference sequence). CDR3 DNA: TGTGCCAGCAGTCCGCCGGGGTCAGCGGGAGGAAATGAGCAGTTCTTC. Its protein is CASSPPGSAGGNEQFF. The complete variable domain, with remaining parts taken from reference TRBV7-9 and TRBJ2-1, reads DTGVSQNPRHKITKRGQNVTFRCDPISEHNRLYWYRQTLGQGPEFLTYFQNEAQLEKSRLLSDRFSAERPKGSFSTLEIQRTEQGDSAMYLCASSPPGSAGGNEQFFGPGTRLTVL.

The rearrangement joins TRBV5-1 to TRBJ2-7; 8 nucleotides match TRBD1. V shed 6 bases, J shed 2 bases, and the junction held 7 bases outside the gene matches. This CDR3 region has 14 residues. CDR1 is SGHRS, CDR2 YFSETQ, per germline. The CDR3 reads CASTPGQETYEQYF. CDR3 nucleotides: TGCGCCAGCACCCCGGGACAGGAGACCTACGAGCAGTACTTC. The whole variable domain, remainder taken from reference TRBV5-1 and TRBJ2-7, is KAGVTQTPRYLIKTRGQQVTLSCSPISGHRSVSWYQQTPGQGLQFLFEYFSETQRNKGNFPGRFSGRQFSNSRSEMNVSTLELGDSALYLCASTPGQETYEQYFGPGTRLTVT.

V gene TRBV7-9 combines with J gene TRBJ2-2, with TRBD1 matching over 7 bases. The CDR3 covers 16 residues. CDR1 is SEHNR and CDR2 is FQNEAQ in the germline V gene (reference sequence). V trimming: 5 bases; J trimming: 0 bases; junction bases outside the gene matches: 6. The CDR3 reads CASSTTGVTNTGELFF. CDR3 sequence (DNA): TGTGCCAGCAGCACTACAGGGGTAACGAACACCGGGGAGCTGTTTTTT.

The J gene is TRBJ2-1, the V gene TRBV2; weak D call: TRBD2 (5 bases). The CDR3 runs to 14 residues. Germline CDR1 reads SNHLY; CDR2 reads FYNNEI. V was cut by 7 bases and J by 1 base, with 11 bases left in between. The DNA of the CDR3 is TGTGCCAGCAAATCAAGCGGATCCTACAATGAGCAGTTCTTC. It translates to CASKSSGSYNEQFF.

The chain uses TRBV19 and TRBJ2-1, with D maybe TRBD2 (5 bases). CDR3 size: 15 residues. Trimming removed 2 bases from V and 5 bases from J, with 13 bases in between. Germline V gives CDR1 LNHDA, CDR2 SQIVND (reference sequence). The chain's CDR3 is CASSISRTYNNEQFF. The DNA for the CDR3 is TGTGCCAGTAGTATATCGAGGACTTACAACAATGAGCAGTTCTTC.

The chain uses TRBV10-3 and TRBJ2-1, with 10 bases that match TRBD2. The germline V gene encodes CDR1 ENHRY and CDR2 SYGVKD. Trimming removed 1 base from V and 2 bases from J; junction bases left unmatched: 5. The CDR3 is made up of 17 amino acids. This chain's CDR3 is CAISEYLAGETYNEQFF. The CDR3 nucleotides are TGTGCCATCAGTGAGTATCTAGCGGGAGAAACCTACAATGAGCAGTTCTTC.

The CDR3, as DNA: TGTGCCAGCAACGAAGGGGAGGGCACTGGAAACACCATATATTTT. Its translation is CASNEGEGTGNTIYF. V gene TRBV6-1 combines with J gene TRBJ1-3; D is perhaps TRBD1 (5 bases). The CDR3 totals 15 residues. Germline CDR1 reads MNHNS; CDR2 reads SASEGT. V shed 7 bases and J shed 2 bases, with 15 bases lying between them.

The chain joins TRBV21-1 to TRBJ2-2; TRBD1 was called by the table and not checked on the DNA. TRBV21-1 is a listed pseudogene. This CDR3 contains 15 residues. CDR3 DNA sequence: TGTGCCACGAAGAAACCGGACAGGGTGTCCGGGGAGCTGTTTTTT. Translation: CATKKPDRVSGELFF.